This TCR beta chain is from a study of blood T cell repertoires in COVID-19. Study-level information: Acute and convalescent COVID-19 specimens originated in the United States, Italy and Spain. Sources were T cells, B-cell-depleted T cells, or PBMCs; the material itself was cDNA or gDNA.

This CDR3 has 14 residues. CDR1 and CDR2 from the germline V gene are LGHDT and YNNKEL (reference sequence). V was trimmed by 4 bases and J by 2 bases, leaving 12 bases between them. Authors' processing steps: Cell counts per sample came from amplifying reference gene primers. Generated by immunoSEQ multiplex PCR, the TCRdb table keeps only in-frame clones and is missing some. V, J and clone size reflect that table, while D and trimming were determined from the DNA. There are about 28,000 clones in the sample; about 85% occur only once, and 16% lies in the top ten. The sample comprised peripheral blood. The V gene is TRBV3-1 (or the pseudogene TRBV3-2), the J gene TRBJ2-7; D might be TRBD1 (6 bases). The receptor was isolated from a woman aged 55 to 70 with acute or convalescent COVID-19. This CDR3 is CASSPPDRPYEQYF. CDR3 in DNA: TGTGCCAGCAGCCCCCCGGACAGACCCTACGAGCAGTACTTC.